A selection of T cell receptor beta chains follows, all from one sample in a study of a mutant IDH1 vaccine in newly diagnosed glioma. Their antigen targets remain unknown. Assay used: immunoSEQ multiplex PCR; TCRdb lists only in-frame clones, some missing. This sample has 25,000 to 30,000 clones; roughly nine tenths occur once, and the top ten carry less than 3.5%. The source was peripheral blood mononuclear cells (PBMCs), collected from a glioma patient whose treatment included an IDH1 peptide vaccine. These receptors came from a woman aged 40-49 years with glioma. Some clones in this sample may be carry-over from other donors' samples. Each CDR3 is given without its conserved first and last residue. The D gene is left open where the match is weak.

- TRBJ2-3 TRBV13 ASSLIAGTDTQY
- TRBJ2-5 TRBV6-5 ASSQAGETQY
TRBD1 TRBJ2-2 TRBV6-4 ASSDKAGGSRTGELF
- TRBJ2-2 TRBV6-6 ASKPTTGHGELF
TRBD2 TRBJ2-5 TRBV28 ASSMAGGGGETQY
- TRBJ2-7 TRBV4-2 ASSQGESEQY
- TRBJ1-2 TRBV28 ASSPTPLGLGYGYT
- TRBJ2-7 TRBV19 ASTWGYEQY
- TRBJ1-5 TRBV19 ASSISQGYSNQPQH
- TRBJ1-3 TRBV2 ASSVYRNTIY
- TRBJ2-7 TRBV7-2 ASSSQGIKNEQY
TRBD1 TRBJ1-4 TRBV7-3 ASSRGQGNEKLF
- TRBJ2-3 TRBV19 ASSIRSGAPRRDTQY
- TRBJ2-7 TRBV9 ASGSGRSSYEQY
- TRBJ2-1 TRBV5-8 ASSLDLATHEQF
TRBD1 TRBJ1-2 TRBV25-1 ASSVGTGANYGYT
- TRBJ1-1 TRBV19 ASSTGAEAF
TRBD2 TRBJ2-7 TRBV11-1 ASSQGLAESYEQY
TRBD1 TRBJ1-4 TRBV7-9 ASSGTGGENEKLF
- TRBJ2-1 TRBV7-3 ASSPGAGFSYNEQF
- TRBJ1-5 TRBV7-8 ASSVSNREDQPQH
- TRBJ2-4 TRBV18 ASSPYPGENIQY
TRBD2 TRBJ2-2 TRBV6-4 ASSEKDAGANTGELF
- TRBJ1-5 TRBV9 ASSPGGGIQPQH
- TRBJ1-1 TRBV9 ASSVGGGSMNTEAF
TRBD2 TRBJ2-1 TRBV10-3 ASFPSGGPANEQF
TRBD1 TRBJ2-7 TRBV7-9 ASLGGTGVYEQY
- TRBJ1-1 TRBV4-3 ASGLRAGTEAF
TRBD2 TRBJ2-1 TRBV7-8 ASSLGLAGEGRQF
- TRBJ1-6 TRBV2 ASSEGQGNSPLH
TRBD2 TRBJ2-7 TRBV9 ASSVAGGRSYEQY
- TRBJ1-2 TRBV4-2 ASSQDLTQRGGYT
- TRBJ2-2 TRBV10-3 AISDTRVPTGELF
- TRBJ2-7 TRBV9 ASSVEGAAGTYEQY
- TRBJ2-3 TRBV21-1 ASSKGQEGTDTQY